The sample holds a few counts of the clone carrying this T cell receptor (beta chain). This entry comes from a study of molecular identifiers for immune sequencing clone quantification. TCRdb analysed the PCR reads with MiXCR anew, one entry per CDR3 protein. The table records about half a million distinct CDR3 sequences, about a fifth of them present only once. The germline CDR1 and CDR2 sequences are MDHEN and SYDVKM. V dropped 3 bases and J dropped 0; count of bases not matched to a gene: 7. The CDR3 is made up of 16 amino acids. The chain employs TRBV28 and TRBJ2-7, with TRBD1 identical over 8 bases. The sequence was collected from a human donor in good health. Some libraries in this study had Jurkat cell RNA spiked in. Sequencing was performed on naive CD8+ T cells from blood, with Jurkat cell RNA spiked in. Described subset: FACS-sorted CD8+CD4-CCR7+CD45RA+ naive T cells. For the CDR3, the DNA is TGTGCCAGCAGTTTTGCGACAGGGGATTACTCCTACGAGCAGTACTTC. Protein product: CASSFATGDYSYEQYF.